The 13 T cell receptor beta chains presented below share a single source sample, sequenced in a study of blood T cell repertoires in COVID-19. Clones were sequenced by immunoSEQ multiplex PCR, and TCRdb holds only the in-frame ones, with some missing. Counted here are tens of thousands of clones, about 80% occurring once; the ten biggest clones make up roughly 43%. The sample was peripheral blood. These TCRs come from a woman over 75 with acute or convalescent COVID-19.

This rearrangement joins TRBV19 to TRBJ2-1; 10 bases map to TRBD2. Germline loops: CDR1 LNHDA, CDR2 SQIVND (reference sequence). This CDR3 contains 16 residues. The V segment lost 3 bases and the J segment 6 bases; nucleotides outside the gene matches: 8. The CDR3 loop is CASSMKAGGWTNEQFF. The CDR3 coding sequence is TGTGCCAGTAGTATGAAAGCGGGGGGGTGGACCAATGAGCAGTTCTTC.

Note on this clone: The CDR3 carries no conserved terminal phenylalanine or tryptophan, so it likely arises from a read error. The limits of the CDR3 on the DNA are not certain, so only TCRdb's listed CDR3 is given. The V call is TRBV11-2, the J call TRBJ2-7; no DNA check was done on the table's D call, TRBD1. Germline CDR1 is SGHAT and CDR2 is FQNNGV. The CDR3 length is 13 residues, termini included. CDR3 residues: CASSHGGGTGWQL.

The CDR3 nucleotides read TGTGCCAGCACCCGCCGGGCGCTCAGCGGGGCCTACGAGCAGTACTTC. Its protein product is CASTRRALSGAYEQYF. V usage is TRBV5-6 and J usage is TRBJ2-7; TRBD2 matches 7 bases. Germline CDR1 reads SGHDT; CDR2 reads YYEEEE. V gave up 6 bases and J gave up 2 bases; unmatched junction bases: 14. CDR3 length: 16 amino acids. Using reference TRBV5-6 and TRBJ2-7 for the parts outside the CDR3, the full variable domain is DAGVTQSPTHLIKTRGQQVTLRCSPKSGHDTVSWYQQALGQGPQFIFQYYEEEERQRGNFPDRFSGHQFPNYSSELNVNALLLGDSALYLCASTRRALSGAYEQYFGPGTRLTVT.

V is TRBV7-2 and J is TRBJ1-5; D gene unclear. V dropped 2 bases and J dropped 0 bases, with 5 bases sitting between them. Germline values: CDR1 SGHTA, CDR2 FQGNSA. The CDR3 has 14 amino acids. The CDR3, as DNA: TGTGCCAGCAGCTTACCAGGTAGCAATCAGCCCCAGCATTTT. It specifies CASSLPGSNQPQHF.

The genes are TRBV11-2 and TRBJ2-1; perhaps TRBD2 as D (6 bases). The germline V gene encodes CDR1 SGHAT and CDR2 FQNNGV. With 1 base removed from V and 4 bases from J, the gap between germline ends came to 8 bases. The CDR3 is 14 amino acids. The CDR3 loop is CASSLAGGYNEQFF. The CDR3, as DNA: TGTGCCAGCAGCTTAGCCGGGGGATACAATGAGCAGTTCTTC. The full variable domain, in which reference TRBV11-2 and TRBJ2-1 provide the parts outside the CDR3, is EAGVAQSPRYKIIEKRQSVAFWCNPISGHATLYWYQQILGQGPKLLIQFQNNGVVDDSQLPKDRFSAERLKGVDSTLKIQPAKLEDSAVYLCASSLAGGYNEQFFGPGTRLTVL.

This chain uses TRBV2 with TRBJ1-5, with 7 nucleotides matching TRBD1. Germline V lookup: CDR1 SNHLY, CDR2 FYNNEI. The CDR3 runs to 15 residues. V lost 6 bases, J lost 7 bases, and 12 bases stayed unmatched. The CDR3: CASSFDRVRGQPQHF. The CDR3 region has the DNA TGTGCCAGCAGCTTCGACAGGGTAAGAGGCCAGCCCCAGCATTTT. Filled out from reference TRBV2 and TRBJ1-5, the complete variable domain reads EPEVTQTPSHQVTQMGQEVILRCVPISNHLYFYWYRQILGQKVEFLVSFYNNEISEKSEIFDDQFSVERPDGSNFTLKIRSTKLEDSAMYFCASSFDRVRGQPQHFGDGTRLSIL.

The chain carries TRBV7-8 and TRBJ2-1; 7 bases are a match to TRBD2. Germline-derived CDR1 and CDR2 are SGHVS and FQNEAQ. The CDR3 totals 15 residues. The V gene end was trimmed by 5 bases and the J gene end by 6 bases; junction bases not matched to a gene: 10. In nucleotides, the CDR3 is TGTGCCAGCAGCGCCAGCGGGACCACGTCCAATGAGCAGTTCTTC. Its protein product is CASSASGTTSNEQFF.

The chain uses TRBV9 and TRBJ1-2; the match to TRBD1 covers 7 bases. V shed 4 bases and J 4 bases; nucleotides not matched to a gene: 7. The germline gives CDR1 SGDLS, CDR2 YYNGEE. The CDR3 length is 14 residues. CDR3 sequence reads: CASSISTGIYGYTF. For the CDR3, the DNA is TGTGCCAGCAGCATATCGACAGGGATCTATGGCTACACCTTC.

The CDR3, as DNA: TGTGCCAGCAGTCCCTCCCGACAGGGGCCGTTTTATAGCAATCAGCCCCAGCATTTT. It specifies CASSPSRQGPFYSNQPQHF. The J gene is TRBJ1-5, the V gene TRBV2; 8 positions agree with TRBD1. Germline V gene data show CDR1 as SNHLY and CDR2 as FYNNEI. V trimming: 5 bases; J trimming: 0 bases; junction bases outside the gene matches: 15. The CDR3 spans 19 residues.

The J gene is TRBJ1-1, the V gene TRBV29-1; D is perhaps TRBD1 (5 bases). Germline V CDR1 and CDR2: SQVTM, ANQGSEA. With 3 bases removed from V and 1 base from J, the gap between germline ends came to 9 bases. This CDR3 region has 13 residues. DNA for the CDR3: TGCAGCGTTGATCGGGGGGGGAACACTGAAGCTTTCTTT. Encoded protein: CSVDRGGNTEAFF.

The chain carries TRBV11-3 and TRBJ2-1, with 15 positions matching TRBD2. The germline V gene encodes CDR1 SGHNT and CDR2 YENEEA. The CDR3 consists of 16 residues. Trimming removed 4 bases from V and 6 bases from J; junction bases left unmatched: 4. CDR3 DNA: TGTGCCAGCAGCTCAGGACTAGCGGGAGGGATCAATGAGCAGTTCTTC. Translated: CASSSGLAGGINEQFF.

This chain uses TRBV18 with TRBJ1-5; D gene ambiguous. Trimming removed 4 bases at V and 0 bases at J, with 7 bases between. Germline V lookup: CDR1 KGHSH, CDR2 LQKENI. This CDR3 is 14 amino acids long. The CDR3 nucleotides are TGTGCCAGCTCACACGGGGATAGCAATCAGCCCCAGCATTTT. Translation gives CASSHGDSNQPQHF.

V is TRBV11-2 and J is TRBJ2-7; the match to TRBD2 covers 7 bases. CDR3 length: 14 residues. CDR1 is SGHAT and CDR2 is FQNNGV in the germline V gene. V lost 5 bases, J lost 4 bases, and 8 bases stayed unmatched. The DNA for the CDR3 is TGTGCCAGCAGCCCACACTTGGGGGGGTACGAGCAGTACTTC. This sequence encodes CASSPHLGGYEQYF.